Following are 13 T cell receptor beta chains from one sample sequenced in a study of monozygotic twins with inflammatory bowel disease. TCRdb re-analyzed the 5' RACE reads; it lists each CDR3 protein once, without DNA. The listing contains a few hundred thousand distinct CDR3 sequences. Sequenced material: blood. Every receptor here comes from a human donor with ulcerative colitis or Crohn's disease, or a healthy co-twin of an affected twin (not recorded which).

This chain connects TRBV7-2 to TRBJ2-7; TCRdb lists TRBD2, though no DNA is available to test this call. The CDR3 covers 16 residues. Germline assignment: CDR1 SGHTA and CDR2 FQGNSA. The CDR3 reads CASSLGSGGPSYEQYF.

The chain uses TRBV6-5 and TRBJ2-7; the D call from TCRdb, TRBD2, cannot be confirmed without DNA. Germline lookup yields CDR1 MNHEY and CDR2 SVGAGI. The CDR3 runs 16 residues. This chain's CDR3 is CASSYSSEGHSYEQYF.

The J gene is TRBJ2-1, the V gene TRBV5-1; TCRdb outputs TRBD2, but without DNA this stays unchecked. The germline V gene encodes CDR1 SGHRS and CDR2 YFSETQ. CDR3 size: 15 residues. The CDR3 sequence is CASSHGTSGYNEQFF.

The chain has TRBV6-1 and TRBJ1-2; the TCRdb D gene call, TRBD1, has no DNA to confirm it. Germline V gene sequence: CDR1 MNHNS, CDR2 SASEGT. CDR3 length: 15 amino acids. CDR3: CASRGDSAANYGYTF.

The gene calls are TRBV5-4 and TRBJ2-1; the D call from TCRdb, TRBD2, cannot be confirmed without DNA. This CDR3 has 16 amino acids. Germline V lookup: CDR1 SGHNT, CDR2 YYREEE (reference sequence). The CDR3 protein is CASSPGFERGSNEQFF.

The chain uses TRBV7-9 and TRBJ1-1; absent DNA, TCRdb's TRBD1 call cannot be checked. Per the germline V gene, CDR1 is SEHNR and CDR2 is FQNEAQ (reference sequence). The CDR3 is made up of 14 amino acids. CDR3 sequence: CASSSTGLNTEAFF.

The gene calls are TRBV4-3 and TRBJ2-1; as DNA is missing, the TRBD1 call by TCRdb cannot be tested. This CDR3 has 16 residues. Germline assignment: CDR1 LGHNA and CDR2 YSLEER. CDR3 sequence: CASSQIFRDSYNEQFF.

The J gene is TRBJ2-3, the V gene TRBV19; TCRdb's assignment of TRBD1 cannot be checked, as there is no DNA. The CDR3 extends over 13 amino acids. Germline V CDR1 and CDR2: LNHDA, SQIVND (reference sequence). The CDR3 loop reads CASSRGDTDTQYF.

V gene TRBV11-3 combines with J gene TRBJ1-4; the D gene TCRdb calls, TRBD1, cannot be checked with no DNA. Looked up from germline, CDR1 is SGHNT and CDR2 is YENEEA. The CDR3 sequence is 17 residues long. This CDR3 reads CASSLTSPGQLNEKLFF.

This sequence joins TRBV3-1 and TRBJ1-5; TCRdb lists TRBD1, though no DNA is available to test this call. CDR3 size: 18 residues. Germline CDR1 reads LGHDT; CDR2 reads YNNKEL (reference sequence). The CDR3 protein is CASSQSTAKFPGGQPQHF.

The rearrangement links TRBV9 to TRBJ2-5. The CDR3 is 15 residues long. The V gene's germline CDR1 is SGDLS and CDR2 YYNGEE. This chain's CDR3 is CASSVEPQIQETQYF.

The genes are TRBV9 and TRBJ1-4. CDR3 length: 17 residues. Germline CDR1 and CDR2: SGDLS and YYNGEE. This CDR3 is CASSAPPGREANEKLFF.

J is TRBJ1-5 and V is TRBV24-1. CDR1 KGHDR and CDR2 SFDVKD come from the germline V gene. The length of the CDR3 is 14 residues. The CDR3 spells CATSDLDSNQPQHF.